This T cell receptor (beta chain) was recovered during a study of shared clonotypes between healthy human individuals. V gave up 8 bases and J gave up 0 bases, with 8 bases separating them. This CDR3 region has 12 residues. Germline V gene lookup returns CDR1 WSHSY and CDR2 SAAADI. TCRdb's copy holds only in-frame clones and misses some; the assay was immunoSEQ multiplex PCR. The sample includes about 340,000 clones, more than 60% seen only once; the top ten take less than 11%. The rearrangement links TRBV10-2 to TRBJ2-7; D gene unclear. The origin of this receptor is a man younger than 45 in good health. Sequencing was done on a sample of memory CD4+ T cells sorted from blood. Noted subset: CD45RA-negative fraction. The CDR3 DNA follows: TGCGCCAGCGGGCGTAGCTCCTACGAGCAGTACTTC. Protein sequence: CASGRSSYEQYF.